This entry features one T cell receptor beta chain sequence. This sample stems from a study of blood T cell repertoires in COVID-19. The overall study: There were acute and convalescent COVID-19 samples, and they came from the United States, Italy and Spain. T cells, B-cell-depleted T cells, or PBMCs provided the cDNA or gDNA that served as material.

Germline CDR1 is SGHRS and CDR2 is YFSETQ. The CDR3 extends over 14 amino acids. The V segment lost 4 bases and the J segment 3 bases; nucleotides outside the gene matches: 4. Per the original methods: The authors estimated nucleated cell counts from reference gene primer amplification. The method was immunoSEQ multiplex PCR; TCRdb's version includes in-frame clones alone and lacks a portion of them. The V and J calls and the clone size are those of that table, but D and trimming were determined from the DNA. Among about 130,000 clones listed, 81% were seen once. Seattle's cohort entered during active infection and was followed longitudinally.

Sequences were obtained from peripheral blood. The origin of this receptor is a young man with COVID-19, enrolled during active disease. This rearrangement joins TRBV5-1 to TRBJ2-7; 10 bases fit TRBD1. The CDR3 reads CASSIGQGGYEQYF. CDR3 coding DNA: TGCGCCAGCAGCATAGGACAGGGGGGCTACGAGCAGTACTTC.